This is a list of T cell receptor beta chains from one sample in a study of regulatory T cells in long-lasting Graves disease. TCRdb re-derived calls from the multiplex PCR reads in MiXCR, one entry per CDR3 protein. The data hold some 280,000 distinct CDR3 sequences, with more than 20% observed a single time. This specimen was peripheral blood mononuclear cells (PBMCs), taken when the disease was refractory, from a patient treated with antithyroid drugs. Source of these receptors: a female donor with Graves disease. Each CDR3 is given with its conserved first and last residue. The order of the fields is V gene, J gene, CDR3 protein.

V: TRBV27
J: TRBJ2-1
CDR3: CASSSSLAGGDNEQFF

V: TRBV7-9
J: TRBJ1-2
CDR3: CASNDPKGAVGYTF

V: TRBV5-1
J: TRBJ2-2
CDR3: CASSYGTKNTGKLFF

V: TRBV28
J: TRBJ2-7
CDR3: CASSLATADSYEQYF

V: TRBV27
J: TRBJ2-7
CDR3: CASSSFSGFTYEQYF

V: TRBV28
J: TRBJ2-1
CDR3: CASSFGLADRNEQFF

V: TRBV30
J: TRBJ1-1
CDR3: CASNRGTNTEAFF

V: TRBV10-3
J: TRBJ1-2
CDR3: CAISAENYGYTF

V: TRBV11-2
J: TRBJ2-5
CDR3: CASSPHPGLGETQYF

V: TRBV2
J: TRBJ2-3
CDR3: CASRRSASTDTQYF

V: TRBV5-6
J: TRBJ2-2
CDR3: CASSSRGNIWNTGELFF

V: TRBV2
J: TRBJ2-3
CDR3: CASTQEEGQIPDTQYF

V: TRBV20-1
J: TRBJ1-6
CDR3: CSASPGGLSSYNSPLHF

V: TRBV12-3/TRBV12-4
J: TRBJ2-2
CDR3: CASSSLAGANTGELFF

V: TRBV11-3
J: TRBJ2-1
CDR3: CASSASGLAVDNEQFF

V: TRBV6-2/TRBV6-3
J: TRBJ2-7
CDR3: CASSYPGSDEQYF

V: TRBV12-3/TRBV12-4
J: TRBJ1-2
CDR3: CASSLRVDRGRVNGYTF

V: TRBV20-1
J: TRBJ2-7
CDR3: CSARTSGRYEQYF

V: TRBV7-6
J: TRBJ2-2
CDR3: CASSLRLAGATGELFF

V: TRBV28
J: TRBJ2-5
CDR3: CASSLPFLADRQETQYF